The rows below give T cell receptor beta chains drawn from one sample of a study of cytomegalovirus exposure and HLA in healthy donors. Using immunoSEQ multiplex PCR, the repertoire was profiled, and TCRdb retains in-frame clones only, with some absent. The table records about 140,000 clones, around four fifths of them present only once. What was sequenced was PBMCs. These receptors all stem from a female donor in good health and CMV-seronegative. Each CDR3 is given with its conserved first and last residue. A D gene is named only where the DNA matches it firmly.

CDR3: CASSSDPRGGYTF; V: TRBV2; D: .
CDR3: CASSEFKGRDRLYEQYF; V: TRBV25-1; D: TRBD1
CDR3: CASSPWDRVEAFF; V: TRBV28; D: TRBD1
CDR3: CASSHPITGAYGYTF; V: TRBV4-1; D: TRBD1
CDR3: CAVRTQGTGKADGYTF; V: TRBV10-2; D: TRBD1
CDR3: CASRRVTNEKLFF; V: TRBV6-1; D: .
CDR3: CASRNSYGYTF; V: TRBV2; D: .
CDR3: CASGDGQTYEQYF; V: TRBV2; D: .
CDR3: CASNVGARSGNTIYF; V: TRBV19; D: .
CDR3: CASSLGLTGGRNGYTF; V: TRBV11-2; D: TRBD1